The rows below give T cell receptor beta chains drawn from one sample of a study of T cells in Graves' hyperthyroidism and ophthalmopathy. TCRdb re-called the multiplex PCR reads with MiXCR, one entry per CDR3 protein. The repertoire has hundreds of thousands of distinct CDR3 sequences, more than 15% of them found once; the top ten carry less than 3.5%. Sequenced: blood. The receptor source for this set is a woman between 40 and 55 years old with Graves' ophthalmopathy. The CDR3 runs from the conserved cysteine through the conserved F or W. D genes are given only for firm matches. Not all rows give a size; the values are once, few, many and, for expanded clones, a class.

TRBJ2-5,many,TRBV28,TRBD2,TGTGCCAGCAGTTGGGGGGGGGGCCAAGAGACCCAGTACTTC,CASSWGGGQETQYF
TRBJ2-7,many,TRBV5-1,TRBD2,TGCGCCAGCAGCTTGTTCGGGACTAGCGGTTCCTACGAGCAGTACTTC,CASSLFGTSGSYEQYF
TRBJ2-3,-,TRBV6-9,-,TGTGCCAGCAGTTTCCAGACCGGCCTCAATACGCAGTATTTT,CASSFQTGLNTQYF
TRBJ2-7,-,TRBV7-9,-,TGTGTCAGCAGCGCGCGGGACGCTAGCTACGAGCAGTACTTC,CVSSARDASYEQYF
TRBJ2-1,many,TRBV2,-,TGTGCCAGCAGTGACGCATGGAGCGGGCATTCCTACAATGAGCAGTTCTTC,CASSDAWSGHSYNEQFF
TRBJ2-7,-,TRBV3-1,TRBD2,TGTGCCAGCAGCACATCGGGAGGCGCCCACGAGCAGTACTTC,CASSTSGGAHEQYF
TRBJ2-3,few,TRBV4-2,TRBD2,TGTGCCAGCAGCCAAAGCTCGGGGGGGCGGAATACGCAGTATTTT,CASSQSSGGRNTQYF
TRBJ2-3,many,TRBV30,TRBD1,TGTGCCTGGAGTGTAGGGGGCGGACCCACAGATACGCAGTATTTT,CAWSVGGGPTDTQYF
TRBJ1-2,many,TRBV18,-,TGTGCCAGCTCACCCACGACAGACCTCTATGGCTACACCTTC,CASSPTTDLYGYTF
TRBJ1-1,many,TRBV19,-,TGTGCCAGTAGTTCGCCGACAGTTCTGGGGGGAGCTTTCTTT,CASSSPTVLGGAFF
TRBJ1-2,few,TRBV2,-,TGTGCCAGCAGTGACCGGGCCCTGCGTAGGAGGGGCTACACCTTC,CASSDRALRRRGYTF
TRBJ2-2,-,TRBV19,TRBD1,TGTGCCAGTAGTGTTGGGGGACAGACGAACACCGGGGAGCTGTTTTTT,CASSVGGQTNTGELFF
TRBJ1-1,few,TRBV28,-,TGTGCCAGCAGTTTATATCTGGGGACAACCTATGAAGCTTTCTTT,CASSLYLGTTYEAFF
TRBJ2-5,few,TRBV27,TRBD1,TGTGCCAGCAGTTCAGGACAGGGGGAGGAGACCCAGTACTTC,CASSSGQGEETQYF
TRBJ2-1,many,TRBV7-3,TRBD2,TGTGCCAGCAGCTCTAGCGGGGGGTACAATGAGCAGTTCTTC,CASSSSGGYNEQFF
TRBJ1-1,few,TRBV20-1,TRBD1,TGCAGTGCTAGACTCACCGGGACAGGGAACACTGAAGCTTTCTTT,CSARLTGTGNTEAFF